This is a list of T cell receptor beta chains from one sample in a study of blood T cell repertoires in COVID-19. Some clones are missing from TCRdb's copy, which holds only in-frame ones; the method was immunoSEQ multiplex PCR. The sample lists 35,000 or so clones; over 75% were seen once. The sequenced sample was peripheral blood. These receptors originate from a human donor in a cohort sampled during active COVID-19. Each CDR3 is given with its conserved first and last residue. The order of the fields is J gene, V gene, CDR3 protein.

j_gene: TRBJ2-5
v_gene: TRBV19
CDR3aa: CASSIGTGLKTQYF

j_gene: TRBJ2-1
v_gene: TRBV5-1
CDR3aa: CASRKSGTSNEQFF

j_gene: TRBJ2-7
v_gene: TRBV7-2
CDR3aa: CASSRGQGSSYEQYF

j_gene: TRBJ2-2
v_gene: TRBV9
CDR3aa: CASSVGTENTGELFF

j_gene: TRBJ2-5
v_gene: TRBV25-1
CDR3aa: CASSENGRETQYF

j_gene: TRBJ1-3
v_gene: TRBV30
CDR3aa: CAWSIPGQGSGNTIYF

j_gene: TRBJ1-4
v_gene: TRBV28
CDR3aa: CASRGGRGRGEKLFF

j_gene: TRBJ2-7
v_gene: TRBV30
CDR3aa: CAAPHSRLAGVKYEQYF

j_gene: TRBJ2-1
v_gene: TRBV11-3
CDR3aa: CASSLDRHQGNEQFF

j_gene: TRBJ2-5
v_gene: TRBV3-1/TRBV3-2
CDR3aa: CASSQDGLPQETQYF